Following are 9 T cell receptor beta chains from one sample sequenced in a study of regulatory T cells in long-lasting Graves disease listed by TCRdb under 2021. Library construction relied on multiplex PCR. Sequencer: Illumina HiSeq 4000. iRepertoire HTBI primers and Arm-PCR amplification of CDR3 regions were used to construct TCR beta libraries. TCRdb reprocessed the public reads (quality trimming at Q25 with fastp, clone calling with MiXCR) and kept in-frame beta chains. Each record represents a unique CDR3 protein, reported with the most common genes and DNA among its rows. Recorded for this sample are 350,000 to 400,000 distinct CDR3 sequences; roughly a sixth of them occurred a single time. The ten most abundant clones make up about 20% of the sample. Taken with the paper, the label for time point translates to: newly diagnosed GD, antithyroid drugs for less than 3 months. For both TCR sequencing and RNA sequencing, RNA was extracted from PBMCs in TRIzol.

Specimen: peripheral blood mononuclear cells (PBMCs), collected at new diagnosis, from a patient treated with antithyroid drugs. These receptors came from a female donor with Graves disease.

This clonotype was counted at least ten times. The chain has TRBV30 and TRBJ1-1, with D possibly being TRBD1 (6 bases). The length of the CDR3 is 12 residues. Trimming removed 4 bases from V and 3 bases from J, with 9 bases in between. Germline values: CDR1 GTSNPN, CDR2 SVGIG (reference sequence). Here the CDR3 DNA reads TGTGCCTGGAACAGGGTGTACACTGAAGCTTTCTTT. Translating it yields CAWNRVYTEAFF.

This clonotype was seen at least ten times. The rearrangement uses TRBV11-3 and TRBJ2-5; the match to TRBD1 covers 10 bases. The CDR3 is 15 residues long. J was trimmed by 2 bases and V by 5 bases; bases with no gene match: 5. Germline CDR1 SGHNT, CDR2 YENEEA. Here the CDR3 DNA reads TGTGCCAGCAGCCAAAGACAGGGGGCACAAGAGACCCAGTACTTC. This translates into CASSQRQGAQETQYF.

This clonotype has at least ten counts. The rearrangement uses TRBV20-1 and TRBJ2-5; tentatively, D is TRBD2 (5 bases). In germline, CDR1 is DFQATT, CDR2 SNEGSKA (reference sequence). The ends were cut back, 5 bases at V and 3 bases at J, with 19 bases in the middle. The CDR3 has 15 amino acids. The CDR3 DNA is TGCAGTGCTCTAGCCCCCGGCATCACAGAAGAGACCCAGTACTTC. It translates to CSALAPGITEETQYF.

This clonotype was recorded many times. The rearrangement links TRBV30 to TRBJ2-1; 15 nucleotides align to TRBD2. Germline-derived CDR1 and CDR2 are GTSNPN and SVGIG (reference sequence). The V gene end was trimmed by 4 bases and the J gene end by 8 bases; junction bases not matched to a gene: 6. CDR3 length: 15 amino acids. The DNA of the CDR3 is TGTGCCTGGACCTCCGGACTAGCGGGAGGGGATGAGCAGTTCTTC. Encoded protein: CAWTSGLAGGDEQFF.

This clonotype appeared many times. The CDR3 region has the DNA TGTGCCAGCAGCCCCGCCAGGAGGAACACTGAAGCTTTCTTT. Protein sequence: CASSPARRNTEAFF. The genes are TRBV28 and TRBJ1-1; D is ambiguous. Trimming stripped 6 bases from V and 1 base from J, with 12 bases between. Per germline, CDR1 MDHEN and CDR2 SYDVKM. The CDR3 sequence is 14 residues long.

This clonotype was seen repeatedly, ten times or more. V and J are TRBV12-3 or TRBV12-4 and TRBJ2-7; D is unclear. The CDR3 totals 12 residues. Trimming took 4 bases from V and 3 from J, leaving 7 bases between them. DNA for the CDR3: TGTGCCAGCAGTTCTTTCTTCTACGAGCAGTACTTC. Protein product: CASSSFFYEQYF.

This clonotype was recorded at least ten times. The rearrangement uses TRBV20-1 and TRBJ1-1; possibly TRBD1 for D (6 bases). Germline V lookup: CDR1 DFQATT, CDR2 SNEGSKA (reference sequence). The CDR3 runs 13 residues. CDR3 coding DNA: TGCACCCCCCTTTCCGGGACACCTTACGAAGCTTTCTTT. Translated: CTPLSGTPYEAFF.

The genes are TRBV6-2 or TRBV6-3 and TRBJ2-1; a possible D gene is TRBD2 (5 bases). Germline V gene sequence: CDR1 MNHEY, CDR2 SVGEGT. The V end lost 5 bases, the J end lost 5 bases, and 16 bases lay between the germline ends. There are 15 residues in the CDR3. The CDR3: CASSELLRENNEQFF. The CDR3, as DNA: TGTGCCAGCAGTGAATTGCTGAGGGAGAACAATGAGCAGTTCTTC.

The sample holds many counts of this clonotype. This rearrangement joins TRBV5-6 to TRBJ2-7; no firm D call. CDR1 SGHDT and CDR2 YYEEEE come from the germline V gene. V shed 1 base and J shed 3 bases, with 8 bases lying between them. The CDR3 covers 13 residues. In nucleotides, the CDR3 is TGTGCCAGCAGCTTGAGTGGTTACTACGAGCAGTACTTC. Translating it yields CASSLSGYYEQYF.